Listed here are 30 T cell receptor beta chains from one sample, sequenced in a study of shared clonotypes between healthy human individuals. The data were produced by immunoSEQ multiplex PCR, yet TCRdb's version contains in-frame clones alone and is incomplete. Counted here are about 330,000 clones, approximately 79% occurring once; the ten biggest clones make up approximately 10%. Sequenced input: memory CD4+ T cells sorted from blood. Subset meaning: CD45RA-negative fraction. The receptor set was obtained from a man in his thirties or forties in good health.

The chain joins TRBV7-8 to TRBJ1-2; D unresolved. CDR3 size: 13 residues. V lost 4 bases and J lost 6, with 12 bases in between. Germline V gives CDR1 SGHVS, CDR2 FQNEAQ. CDR3 region: CASSSGNRDGYTF. In DNA form, the CDR3 reads TGTGCCAGCAGCTCAGGAAATAGAGATGGCTACACCTTC.

The V gene is TRBV11-2, the J gene TRBJ2-7, with 12 bases that match TRBD2. The CDR3 runs 15 residues. Trimming took 4 bases from V and 4 from J; bases not matched to a gene: 5. Germline values: CDR1 SGHAT, CDR2 FQNNGV. The CDR3 nucleotides are TGTGCCAGCAGCTCCCGGACTAGCGGGAATTACGAGCAGTACTTC. This translates into CASSSRTSGNYEQYF.

The rearrangement joins TRBV30 to TRBJ1-4, with TRBD1 matching 7 bases. Unmatched junction bases numbered 2, after V lost 0 bases and J lost 7 bases. Looked up from germline, CDR1 is GTSNPN and CDR2 is SVGIG (reference sequence). The CDR3 is 13 amino acids. The CDR3 DNA sequence: TGTGCCTGGAGTGTTCAGGGGGGTGAAAAACTGTTTTTT. Translating it yields CAWSVQGGEKLFF.

The chain links TRBV6-4 to TRBJ2-1; 9 bases line up with TRBD2. The CDR3 loop spans 17 amino acids. With 5 bases clipped from V and 0 bases from J, the junction kept 8 bases outside the gene matches. Germline V gives CDR1 MRHNA, CDR2 SNTAGT. In nucleotides, the CDR3 is TGTGCCAGCAGTCCTTTCTCTAGCGGGGTCTCCTACAATGAGCAGTTCTTC. It specifies CASSPFSSGVSYNEQFF.

This clone was detected a few times. The J gene is TRBJ2-7, the V gene TRBV2, with 7 bases that match TRBD1. The V gene's germline CDR1 is SNHLY and CDR2 FYNNEI. Trimming cost V 5 bases and J 9 bases; bases outside gene matches: 7. The CDR3 is 12 amino acids. The CDR3 region has the DNA TGTGCCAGCAGTTCAGACAGGGTGCCGCAGTACTTC. This gives the protein CASSSDRVPQYF.

The V call is TRBV7-9, the J call TRBJ2-4; maybe TRBD2 (5 bases). The germline gives CDR1 SEHNR, CDR2 FQNEAQ (reference sequence). V lost 1 base and J lost 0, with 7 bases in between. The CDR3 runs to 15 residues. DNA of the CDR3: TGTGCCAGCAGCTTAGGGGCGGGAGCCAAAAACATTCAGTACTTC. Its protein product is CASSLGAGAKNIQYF.

This chain uses TRBV2 with TRBJ2-5; 9 bases align to TRBD2. Trimming at V came to 9 bases and at J to 6 bases, leaving 11 bases not matched to a gene. CDR1 SNHLY and CDR2 FYNNEI come from the germline V gene. There are 14 residues in the CDR3. The CDR3 loop is CASGPSGIVKTQYF. CDR3 coding DNA: TGTGCCAGTGGCCCTAGCGGGATAGTAAAGACCCAGTACTTC.

V and J are TRBV5-6 and TRBJ2-2, with D perhaps TRBD2 (6 bases). This CDR3 comprises 16 residues. Germline values: CDR1 SGHDT, CDR2 YYEEEE. V was trimmed by 4 bases and J by 1 base, leaving 14 bases between them. CDR3 protein: CASSRGASENTGELFF. In nucleotides, the CDR3 is TGTGCCAGCAGCCGCGGGGCTAGCGAGAACACCGGGGAGCTGTTTTTT.

This chain connects TRBV4-1 to TRBJ1-5; tentatively, D is TRBD1 (5 bases). V was cut by 0 bases and J by 5 bases, with 11 bases left in between. This CDR3 comprises 15 residues. The germline V gene encodes CDR1 MGHRA and CDR2 YSYEKL. The CDR3 loop is CASSQDKGTDQPQHF. As DNA, the CDR3 is TGCGCCAGCAGCCAAGACAAGGGGACCGATCAGCCCCAGCATTTT.

A single count supports this clone. This chain joins TRBV21-1 and TRBJ2-1; the table assigns TRBD2, which was not confirmed against the DNA. TRBV21-1 is shown as a pseudogene. CDR3 length: 16 residues. The CDR3 is CASSKSIRRLAHEQFF. In nucleotides, the CDR3 is TGTGCCAGCAGCAAAAGTATTCGCCGACTAGCCCATGAGCAGTTCTTC.

The chain has TRBV7-2 and TRBJ2-5; the D is unclear. The germline CDR1 and CDR2 sequences are SGHTA and FQGNSA. The CDR3 spans 13 residues. V lost 6 bases, J lost 5 bases, and 13 bases lay in between. CDR3 loop: CASSPSHQETQYF. Written as DNA, the CDR3 is TGTGCCAGCAGTCCTAGTCATCAGGAGACCCAGTACTTC.

The rearrangement uses TRBV6-6 and TRBJ2-5; perhaps TRBD2 as D (5 bases). Trimming removed 5 bases at V and 2 bases at J, with 6 bases between. The CDR3 consists of 12 residues. Germline V CDR1 and CDR2: MNHNY, SVGAGI (reference sequence). The CDR3 region is CASSPGQETQYF. The CDR3 region has the DNA TGTGCCAGCAGTCCGGGGCAAGAGACCCAGTACTTC.

This clone appeared a few times. The rearrangement joins TRBV4-3 to TRBJ2-5, with TRBD2 as a possible D gene (5 bases). V lost 4 bases and J lost 0, with 15 bases in between. This CDR3 contains 16 residues. In germline, CDR1 is LGHNA, CDR2 YSLEER. For the CDR3, the DNA is TGCGCCAGCAGCCTAGACTACACTTCGTACCAAGAGACCCAGTACTTC. Protein product: CASSLDYTSYQETQYF.

V usage is TRBV5-1 and J usage is TRBJ2-3; TRBD1 matches 7 bases. This CDR3 comprises 16 residues. V shed 4 bases, J shed 2 bases, and the junction held 10 bases outside the gene matches. From germline, CDR1 is SGHRS and CDR2 YFSETQ. CDR3: CASSRGQAAYTDTQYF. CDR3 nucleotides: TGCGCCAGCAGCCGCGGACAGGCCGCTTACACAGATACGCAGTATTTT.

Notes on this clone: Other DNA sequences in the sample encode the same CDR3. CDR3 protein: CASSLLDTQYF. The CDR3 bases are TGCGCCAGCAGCTTGTTGGATACGCAGTATTTT. The chain links TRBV5-1 to TRBJ2-3; D unclear. The germline V gene encodes CDR1 SGHRS and CDR2 YFSETQ. This CDR3 is built from 11 residues. The V gene lost 1 base and the J gene lost 6 bases, with 3 bases spanning the gap.

This clone has just a few counts. Other DNA sequences of this sample code for an identical CDR3. This chain uses TRBV19 with TRBJ2-2; D gene uncertain. V lost 1 base and J 2 bases, leaving 8 bases between the germline ends. The CDR3 is made up of 15 amino acids. From germline, CDR1 is LNHDA and CDR2 SQIVND (reference sequence). The CDR3 sequence: CASSIGGTNTGELFF. CDR3 DNA sequence: TGTGCCAGTAGTATAGGAGGAACCAACACCGGGGAGCTGTTTTTT.

This clone was seen a handful of times. The gene calls are TRBV6-1 and TRBJ1-4; TRBD1 might be the D (6 bases). V was pared by 3 bases and J by 12 bases, with 20 bases between. The CDR3 is made up of 15 amino acids. The germline CDR1 and CDR2 sequences are MNHNS and SASEGT. The CDR3 loop reads CASSEVSGHRGELFF. CDR3 DNA sequence: TGTGCCAGCAGTGAGGTTTCGGGACATAGAGGGGAACTGTTTTTT.

The rearrangement uses TRBV2 and TRBJ2-5, with 9 bases identical to TRBD1. The CDR3 totals 18 residues. Germline-derived CDR1 and CDR2 are SNHLY and FYNNEI. The ends lost 6 bases at V and 4 bases at J; junction bases unmatched: 18. DNA for the CDR3: TGTGCCAGCAGGGACCCCGGGACAGGGATCCCCTCCCGAGAGACCCAGTACTTC. Protein: CASRDPGTGIPSRETQYF.

The chain uses TRBV19 and TRBJ1-5, with D possibly TRBD1 on 5 matching bases. The V gene's germline CDR1 is LNHDA and CDR2 SQIVND (reference sequence). Trimming took off 3 bases at V and 0 bases at J, with 9 bases between the two ends. CDR3 length equals 15 residues. The CDR3 DNA is TGTGCCAGTAGTATTGAAGGGGATAGCAATCAGCCCCAGCATTTT. This sequence encodes CASSIEGDSNQPQHF.

This chain links TRBV5-5 with TRBJ2-7; 7 bases are shared with TRBD2. The CDR3 totals 16 residues. CDR1 and CDR2 (germline): SGHKS, YYEKEE (reference sequence). The ends lost 0 bases at V and 6 bases at J; junction bases unmatched: 12. The CDR3 nucleotides read TGTGCCAGCAGCTTGGGTCTTGGGGCGGGAGCAACCGAGCAGTACTTC. Its translation is CASSLGLGAGATEQYF.

This clone was seen only once. This sequence joins TRBV19 and TRBJ2-7, with D possibly TRBD2 on 5 matching bases. The CDR3 covers 16 residues. The V end was cut by 2 bases, the J end by 5 bases, with 19 bases between. Germline V CDR1 and CDR2: LNHDA, SQIVND (reference sequence). The CDR3 nucleotides are TGTGCCAGTAGTATAAACGGCCATCCCGGGGATAACGAGCAGTACTTC. Its translation: CASSINGHPGDNEQYF.

The gene calls are TRBV10-1 and TRBJ1-5, with D unclear. From germline, CDR1 is WNHNN and CDR2 SYGVQD (reference sequence). Trimming left V 5 bases short and J 8 bases short, with 19 bases between. This CDR3 is 15 amino acids long. CDR3 bases: TGCGCCAGCAGTTATCCAAGACGGGGAATCAAGCCCCAGCATTTT. Translated, it gives CASSYPRRGIKPQHF.

Comments on this clone: The same CDR3 is also encoded by other DNA sequences in this sample. The chain carries TRBV7-9 and TRBJ1-1; possibly TRBD1 for D (5 bases). The ends were cut back, 3 bases at V and 6 bases at J, with 11 bases in the middle. Germline-derived CDR1 and CDR2 are SEHNR and FQNEAQ (reference sequence). The CDR3 contains 13 residues. The DNA for the CDR3 is TGTGCCAGCAGCTTGGGTGGGGGTGCTGAAGCTTTCTTT. Amino acid sequence: CASSLGGGAEAFF.

The chain carries TRBV9 and TRBJ1-1; TRBD1 matches at 8 bases. The CDR3 has 14 amino acids. Germline assignment: CDR1 SGDLS and CDR2 YYNGEE. Unmatched junction bases numbered 8, after V lost 4 bases and J lost 6 bases. The CDR3 reads CASSPLDRVAEAFF. In nucleotides, the CDR3 is TGTGCCAGCAGCCCTTTGGACAGGGTGGCTGAAGCTTTCTTT.

The chain combines TRBV1 with TRBJ1-5. TRBV1 is assigned pseudogene status. The CDR3 is made up of 19 amino acids. DNA for the CDR3: TGCACCAGCAGCCAAGTCACCCGGGGAAAGACAGTAAGCAATCAGCCCCAGCATTTT. It yields the protein CTSSQVTRGKTVSNQPQHF.

This clone was seen once. The gene calls are TRBV11-3 and TRBJ2-1; D might be TRBD1 (6 bases). The CDR3 runs 18 residues. Germline loops: CDR1 SGHNT, CDR2 YENEEA. V was trimmed by 4 bases and J by 5 bases, leaving 24 bases between them. CDR3 sequence: CASSSLNRDNPGDNEQFF. For the CDR3, the DNA is TGTGCCAGCAGCTCACTCAATCGGGACAACCCTGGGGACAATGAGCAGTTCTTC.

This clone turned up a few times. This chain links TRBV6-1 with TRBJ2-2; D might be TRBD1 (6 bases). The ends were cut back, 11 bases at V and 6 bases at J, with 16 bases in the middle. CDR1 and CDR2 from the germline V gene are MNHNS and SASEGT. The CDR3 extends over 13 amino acids. The DNA for the CDR3 is TGTGCCGGAAATAGACAGGCGGCCGGGGAGCTGTTTTTT. The encoded protein is CAGNRQAAGELFF.

The rearrangement links TRBV29-1 to TRBJ2-1; 10 positions agree with TRBD2. V lost 4 bases, J lost 7 bases, and 10 bases stayed unmatched. There are 15 residues in the CDR3. Germline V gives CDR1 SQVTM, CDR2 ANQGSEA. The CDR3 sequence: CSVGGSGRARNEQFF. The CDR3 DNA reads as TGCAGCGTTGGGGGAAGCGGGAGGGCCCGTAATGAGCAGTTCTTC.

As to this clone: One base away lies a much larger clone, so this may be a sequencing read error. The chain has TRBV7-9 and TRBJ1-2, with TRBD1 matching 7 bases. The germline gives CDR1 SEHNR, CDR2 FQNEAQ (reference sequence). Germline trimming cut 2 bases from V and 3 bases from J; bases unmatched to any gene: 0. The CDR3 length is 13 residues. The CDR3 region is CASSLTGDYGYTF. CDR3 sequence (DNA): TGTGCCAGCAGCTTAACAGGGGACTATGGCTACACCTTC.

This clone was seen at least ten times. This sequence joins TRBV7-9 and TRBJ2-5; no firm D call. Germline V lookup: CDR1 SEHNR, CDR2 FQNEAQ (reference sequence). There are 12 residues in the CDR3. V lost 2 bases, J lost 4 bases, and 5 bases lay in between. CDR3 region: CASSLSRETQYF. In DNA form, the CDR3 reads TGTGCCAGCAGCTTAAGTCGAGAGACCCAGTACTTC.